One and the same sample provided the 30 T cell receptor beta chains below, sequenced in a study of cytomegalovirus exposure and HLA in healthy donors (dated by TCRdb to the late 2010s). Receptor amplification or capture employed the immunoSEQ multiplex PCR assay. The multiplex PCR relied on a mix of 60 forward primers for TCR Vbeta segments and 13 reverse primers for TCR Jbeta segments. In its TCRdb copy, this immuneACCESS table keeps in-frame sequences only and misses some clones. Where compared with another copy, unresolved V genes explain less than half of these, and the others have no known cause. The sample table contains approximately 140,000 clones; only one count was recorded for approximately 60% of them. The ten largest clones represent around 7.1% of the sample. Source material: PBMCs. These receptor sequences come from a woman in her fifties or sixties in good health and CMV-seropositive.

The chain employs TRBV7-6 and TRBJ2-3; D is uncertain. V shed 4 bases and J shed 1 base, with 21 bases lying between them. Germline V lookup: CDR1 SGHVS, CDR2 FNYEAQ. There are 18 residues in the CDR3. CDR3 sequence reads: CASSSLPPSALGTDTQYF. The CDR3 DNA sequence: TGTGCCAGCAGCTCACTCCCCCCGTCCGCTTTGGGCACAGATACGCAGTATTTT.

V is TRBV7-8 and J is TRBJ2-1; 15 positions agree with TRBD2. Germline assignment: CDR1 SGHVS and CDR2 FQNEAQ. This CDR3 has 14 amino acids. The V and J ends lost 5 bases and 10 bases, in that order; junction bases with no gene match: 3. The CDR3 coding sequence is TGTGCCAGCAGCCTTGGGACTAGCGGGGGGGAGCAGTTCTTC. Its protein product is CASSLGTSGGEQFF.

Remarks on this clone: Other DNA sequences in this sample translate to the same CDR3. The chain couples TRBV4-3 to TRBJ2-7, with 14 positions matching TRBD2. Per the germline V gene, CDR1 is LGHNA and CDR2 is YSLEER. The CDR3 covers 16 residues. J gave up 1 base and V 5 bases, and 4 bases lay outside the gene matches. The CDR3 reads CASSEGLAGDSYEQYF. DNA for the CDR3: TGCGCCAGCAGCGAGGGACTAGCGGGAGATTCCTACGAGCAGTACTTC.

This clone was observed a handful of times. V is TRBV7-6 and J is TRBJ1-3; the D is unclear. The CDR3 runs 18 residues. The germline V and J ends were trimmed by 5 bases and 0 bases, with 20 bases remaining between them. Germline CDR1 reads SGHVS; CDR2 reads FNYEAQ. The CDR3 loop is CASSQRVGSRSSGNTIYF. The CDR3 coding sequence is TGTGCCAGCAGCCAACGGGTAGGCTCCCGATCCTCTGGAAACACCATATATTTT.

This chain connects TRBV4-3 to TRBJ1-5; 7 bases fit TRBD1. From germline, CDR1 is LGHNA and CDR2 YSLEER. The CDR3 runs to 19 residues. The V and J ends lost 0 bases and 4 bases, in that order; junction bases with no gene match: 15. In nucleotides, the CDR3 is TGCGCCAGCAGCCAAGATAGGGCCGTTGCAGGGGGTAATAATCAGCCCCAGCATTTT. Amino acid sequence: CASSQDRAVAGGNNQPQHF.

V usage is TRBV19 and J usage is TRBJ1-5, with D possibly matching TRBD1 (6 bases). V lost 7 bases and J 0 bases, leaving 19 bases between the germline ends. The CDR3 totals 17 residues. Germline V gene lookup returns CDR1 LNHDA and CDR2 SQIVND (reference sequence). CDR3 nucleotide sequence: TGTGCCAGTATGGACCTAACAGGGTTCGGTAGCAATCAGCCCCAGCATTTT. This translates into CASMDLTGFGSNQPQHF.

V is TRBV28 and J is TRBJ1-5; possible D gene TRBD1, 6 bases. CDR1 is MDHEN and CDR2 is SYDVKM in the germline V gene. The CDR3 has 16 residues. V lost 5 bases to trimming and J lost 1 base, with 15 bases between them. The CDR3 nucleotides are TGTGCCAGCAGTACAAGAACAGGGTTGAGCAATCAGCCCCAGCATTTT. Protein product: CASSTRTGLSNQPQHF. Full variable domain (rest looked up from reference TRBV28 and TRBJ1-5): DVKVTQSSRYLVKRTGEKVFLECVQDMDHENMFWYRQDPGLGLRLIYFSYDVKMKEKGDIPEGYSVSREKKERFSLILESASTNQTSMYLCASSTRTGLSNQPQHFGDGTRLSIL.

The chain links TRBV2 to TRBJ1-2; D gene ambiguous. The CDR3 is 12 amino acids. Trimming took off 5 bases at V and 1 base at J, with 5 bases between the two ends. The germline gives CDR1 SNHLY, CDR2 FYNNEI. The CDR3, as DNA: TGTGCCAGCAGTCCGAGTAACTATGGCTACACCTTC. Encoded protein: CASSPSNYGYTF.

The chain carries TRBV9 and TRBJ1-3; D might be TRBD1 (5 bases). Trimming left V 2 bases short and J 2 bases short, with 11 bases between. The germline CDR1 and CDR2 sequences are SGDLS and YYNGEE. This CDR3 has 15 amino acids. CDR3 sequence reads: CASSVGASAGNTIYF. The CDR3, as DNA: TGTGCCAGCAGCGTTGGGGCATCGGCTGGAAACACCATATATTTT.

V usage is TRBV2 and J usage is TRBJ2-6; 7 bases fit TRBD2. Germline assignment: CDR1 SNHLY and CDR2 FYNNEI. The length of the CDR3 is 12 residues. The ends lost 6 bases at V and 11 bases at J; junction bases unmatched: 4. This chain's CDR3 is CASRGRGHVLTF. In nucleotides, the CDR3 is TGTGCCAGCAGGGGGAGGGGACACGTCCTGACTTTC.

This sequence joins TRBV5-1 and TRBJ2-3; 11 nucleotides align to TRBD2. The J segment lost 5 bases and the V segment lost 0 bases, leaving 5 bases of the junction unmatched. Germline assignment: CDR1 SGHRS and CDR2 YFSETQ. CDR3 size: 16 residues. CDR3 in DNA: TGCGCCAGCAGCTTGGGACTAGCGGGGAAAGGAGATACGCAGTATTTT. This encodes CASSLGLAGKGDTQYF.

CDR3 region: CASSRVEAFF. CDR3 DNA sequence: TGTGCCAGCAGTCGCGTTGAAGCTTTCTTT. The chain carries TRBV6-6 and TRBJ1-1; D unclear. The V end lost 5 bases, the J end lost 7 bases, and 5 bases lay between the germline ends. Germline CDR1 is MNHNY and CDR2 is SVGAGI (reference sequence). The CDR3 covers 10 residues.

The CDR3 spells CATQGASGANVLTF. CDR3 nucleotide sequence: TGTGCCACCCAGGGGGCGTCAGGGGCCAACGTCCTGACTTTC. V is TRBV28 and J is TRBJ2-6; 8 nucleotides line up with TRBD1. CDR3 length: 14 amino acids. V shed 10 bases and J 4 bases; nucleotides not matched to a gene: 6. Germline V gene data show CDR1 as MDHEN and CDR2 as SYDVKM.

The V and J genes are TRBV4-1 and TRBJ2-1, with D uncertain. The germline CDR1 and CDR2 sequences are MGHRA and YSYEKL. The CDR3 is 13 amino acids. V lost 0 bases and J lost 10, with 10 bases in between. The CDR3 loop is CASSQDLRSEQFF. In DNA, the CDR3 is TGCGCCAGCAGCCAAGATCTTAGGAGCGAGCAGTTCTTC.

The chain couples TRBV9 to TRBJ1-1, with 7 bases lining up with TRBD1. The V and J ends lost 3 bases and 1 base, in that order; junction bases with no gene match: 6. The CDR3 runs 15 residues. Germline assignment: CDR1 SGDLS and CDR2 YYNGEE. CDR3 coding DNA: TGTGCCAGCAGCGCGGTACAGGGGCGGAACACTGAAGCTTTCTTT. This translates into CASSAVQGRNTEAFF.

The sample holds a few counts of this clone. CDR3 bases: TGCGCCAGCAGCCAAGTGGGGCAGGGGCTTAACTATGGCTACACCTTC. Protein: CASSQVGQGLNYGYTF. The chain combines TRBV4-1 with TRBJ1-2; TRBD1 is a possible D gene (6 bases). Germline V lookup: CDR1 MGHRA, CDR2 YSYEKL. Trimming left V 1 base short and J 1 base short, with 13 bases between. This CDR3 spans 16 amino acids.

The rearrangement joins TRBV19 to TRBJ1-5; D gene unclear. Germline values: CDR1 LNHDA, CDR2 SQIVND (reference sequence). V was shortened by 5 bases and J by 0 bases, with 14 bases between the two germline ends. The CDR3 runs 16 residues. In nucleotides, the CDR3 is TGTGCCAGTAGTCGCAGCCCAGGATATAGCAATCAGCCCCAGCATTTT. Its protein product is CASSRSPGYSNQPQHF. The full variable domain, with the rest looked up from reference TRBV19 and TRBJ1-5, is DGGITQSPKYLFRKEGQNVTLSCEQNLNHDAMYWYRQDPGQGLRLIYYSQIVNDFQKGDIAEGYSVSREKKESFPLTVTSAQKNPTAFYLCASSRSPGYSNQPQHFGDGTRLSIL.

The chain links TRBV5-5 to TRBJ2-4, with D possibly matching TRBD1 (6 bases). The V end lost 2 bases, the J end lost 0 bases, and 12 bases lay between the germline ends. In germline, CDR1 is SGHKS, CDR2 YYEKEE (reference sequence). This CDR3 spans 16 amino acids. CDR3 coding DNA: TGTGCCAGCAGCTTAGGACAGACTATAGCCAAAAACATTCAGTACTTC. Its protein product is CASSLGQTIAKNIQYF.

The chain combines TRBV6-1 with TRBJ2-7, with a possible D match to TRBD1 (6 bases). The CDR3 covers 13 residues. Germline V lookup: CDR1 MNHNS, CDR2 SASEGT. Trimming left V 10 bases short and J 4 bases short, with 17 bases between. The DNA of the CDR3 is TGTGCCACATTACAGGGATCCCTGTACGAGCAGTACTTC. Translated: CATLQGSLYEQYF.

This clone has more than one count but fewer than ten. This chain joins TRBV7-9 and TRBJ1-6; 7 nucleotides align to TRBD1. The germline CDR1 and CDR2 sequences are SEHNR and FQNEAQ (reference sequence). The CDR3 contains 17 residues. J lost 0 bases, V lost 5 bases, and 7 bases had no gene match. The CDR3 protein is CASSPRTGSSYNSPLHF. The CDR3 bases are TGTGCCAGCAGCCCCCGGACAGGAAGCTCCTATAATTCACCCCTCCACTTT.

The CDR3 loop reads CASSQDRVGGGRAEGKTQYF. CDR3 DNA: TGTGCCAGCAGCCAAGATCGGGTTGGTGGCGGGAGGGCCGAGGGGAAGACCCAGTACTTC. The V and J genes are TRBV4-2 and TRBJ2-5, with 9 bases aligning to TRBD2. V shed 0 bases and J 6 bases; nucleotides not matched to a gene: 20. Per the germline V gene, CDR1 is LGHNA and CDR2 is YNFKEQ. This CDR3 has 20 residues.

This clone was picked up a small number of times. A read error may produce the germline difference seen at one junction end. The chain links TRBV4-1 to TRBJ2-7; D remains ambiguous. This CDR3 has 13 residues. Per the germline V gene, CDR1 is MGHRA and CDR2 is YSYEKL. In nucleotides, the CDR3 is TGCGCCAGCAGCGAAGAGACAAGCTACGAGCAGTACTTC. Translating gives CASSEETSYEQYF.

The chain combines TRBV9 with TRBJ1-2; weak D call: TRBD1 (5 bases). This CDR3 comprises 13 residues. The germline gives CDR1 SGDLS, CDR2 YYNGEE. V dropped 2 bases and J dropped 1 base, with 6 bases sitting between them. CDR3 region: CASSVDSNYGYTF. In DNA, the CDR3 is TGTGCCAGCAGCGTTGACAGTAACTATGGCTACACCTTC.

This chain joins TRBV27 and TRBJ2-7, with a tentative D call TRBD2 (5 bases). The CDR3 length is 15 residues. Germline loops: CDR1 MNHEY, CDR2 SMNVEV (reference sequence). V was cut by 8 bases and J by 3 bases, with 20 bases left in between. This chain's CDR3 is CASGRSAAIDYEQYF. CDR3 nucleotide sequence: TGTGCCAGCGGTCGTTCAGCGGCAATTGACTACGAGCAGTACTTC.

The chain employs TRBV7-2 and TRBJ2-2; 7 bases line up with TRBD2. The germline gives CDR1 SGHTA, CDR2 FQGNSA. The CDR3 is 17 amino acids. V was pared by 5 bases and J by 2 bases, with 11 bases of the junction left unmatched. CDR3 nucleotides: TGTGCCAGCAGCCCCCCCGGACTAGTTAGTAACACCGGGGAGCTGTTTTTT. Its protein product is CASSPPGLVSNTGELFF. The variable domain in full, with the rest retrieved from reference TRBV7-2 and TRBJ2-2, is GAGVSQSPSNKVTEKGKDVELRCDPISGHTALYWYRQSLGQGLEFLIYFQGNSAPDKSGLPSDRFSAERTGGSVSTLTIQRTQQEDSAVYLCASSPPGLVSNTGELFFGEGSRLTVL.

The genes are TRBV7-9 and TRBJ1-2; 7 nucleotides align to TRBD1. Trimming cost V 5 bases and J 2 bases; bases outside gene matches: 5. The CDR3 loop spans 14 amino acids. From germline, CDR1 is SEHNR and CDR2 FQNEAQ (reference sequence). The CDR3 nucleotides read TGTGCCAGCAGCCTACAACAGGGGAACTATGGCTACACCTTC. The encoded protein is CASSLQQGNYGYTF. The full variable domain, its missing parts supplied by reference TRBV7-9 and TRBJ1-2, is DTGVSQNPRHKITKRGQNVTFRCDPISEHNRLYWYRQTLGQGPEFLTYFQNEAQLEKSRLLSDRFSAERPKGSFSTLEIQRTEQGDSAMYLCASSLQQGNYGYTFGSGTRLTVV.

This clone was counted a few times. The rearrangement links TRBV7-2 to TRBJ2-7; tentatively, D is TRBD2 (6 bases). CDR1 SGHTA and CDR2 FQGNSA come from the germline V gene. This CDR3 has 14 amino acids. V was cut by 4 bases and J by 2 bases, with 12 bases left in between. The CDR3 nucleotides read TGTGCCAGCAGCTCTCGGACTAACACCTACGAGCAGTACTTC. Encoded protein: CASSSRTNTYEQYF.

This clone appeared a single time. The chain carries TRBV29-1 and TRBJ2-3; 8 nucleotides line up with TRBD2. The CDR3 has 14 residues. CDR1 is SQVTM, CDR2 ANQGSEA, per germline. V dropped 4 bases and J dropped 4; count of bases not matched to a gene: 7. CDR3 residues: CSVGSGGFSDTQYF. DNA of the CDR3: TGCAGCGTTGGTTCGGGGGGGTTTTCAGATACGCAGTATTTT.

The CDR3 region has the DNA TGTGCCACCAGCAGAGGGGCCATAAAACAAAAAGAGACCCAGTACTTC. This encodes CATSRGAIKQKETQYF. This chain joins TRBV15 and TRBJ2-5; D is uncertain. Trimming took 1 base from V and 3 from J, leaving 15 bases between them. The germline V gene encodes CDR1 LNHNV and CDR2 YYDKDF (reference sequence). The CDR3 contains 16 residues.

There are a few counts of this clone. This chain links TRBV7-9 with TRBJ2-3; D gene ambiguous. Looked up from germline, CDR1 is SEHNR and CDR2 is FQNEAQ (reference sequence). The CDR3 contains 12 residues. V gave up 5 bases and J gave up 8 bases, with 11 bases separating them. In DNA form, the CDR3 reads TGTGCCAGCAGCCCATCGGTGTTTACGCAGTATTTT. It translates to CASSPSVFTQYF.